These T cell receptor beta chains were read from a single sample in a study of blood T cell repertoires in COVID-19. Assay used: immunoSEQ multiplex PCR; TCRdb lists only in-frame clones, some missing. The sample consists of about 220,000 clones, approximately 81% of them appearing once. Sequencing was done on a sample of peripheral blood. The source of these receptors is a man aged 50 to 60 who had recovered from COVID-19. Each CDR3 is given with its conserved first and last residue. Fields, in order: CDR3 protein, CDR3 DNA, J gene, D gene, V gene. A D gene is named only where the DNA matches it firmly.

CDR3aa: CASSQGSGFNTGELFF; CDR3nt: TGTGCCAGCAGCCAAGGTAGCGGTTTTAACACCGGGGAGCTGTTTTTT; j_gene: TRBJ2-2; d_gene: .; v_gene: TRBV14
CDR3aa: CASSLEGLGRTGELFF; CDR3nt: TGTGCCAGCAGTTTGGAGGGGTTAGGGAGGACCGGGGAGCTGTTTTTT; j_gene: TRBJ2-2; d_gene: .; v_gene: TRBV27
CDR3aa: CASGTASPGINEKLFF; CDR3nt: TGTGCCAGCGGAACGGCCTCTCCAGGAATTAATGAAAAACTGTTTTTT; j_gene: TRBJ1-4; d_gene: .; v_gene: TRBV28
CDR3aa: CASSGGQGPYEQYF; CDR3nt: TGTGCCAGCAGTGGGGGACAGGGGCCCTACGAGCAGTACTTC; j_gene: TRBJ2-7; d_gene: TRBD1; v_gene: TRBV2
CDR3aa: CASSQASGIAPLYEQYF; CDR3nt: TGTGCCAGCAGCCAAGCTAGCGGGATCGCACCCCTCTACGAGCAGTACTTC; j_gene: TRBJ2-7; d_gene: TRBD2; v_gene: TRBV4-2
CDR3aa: CASSIGDIPSTDTQYF; CDR3nt: TGTGCCAGCAGCATCGGTGACATTCCTAGCACAGATACGCAGTATTTT; j_gene: TRBJ2-3; d_gene: .; v_gene: TRBV3-1/TRBV3-2
CDR3aa: CASSQDWSGGTKNIQYF; CDR3nt: TGTGCCAGCAGCCAAGATTGGTCAGGGGGTACCAAAAACATTCAGTACTTC; j_gene: TRBJ2-4; d_gene: TRBD1; v_gene: TRBV4-2
CDR3aa: CASSIDPLSRWEGNEQFF; CDR3nt: TGTGCCAGTAGTATAGATCCGCTAAGTAGATGGGAGGGAAATGAGCAGTTCTTC; j_gene: TRBJ2-1; d_gene: TRBD2; v_gene: TRBV19
CDR3aa: CASSLGAGPAGELFF; CDR3nt: TGTGCCAGCAGTTTAGGGGCAGGGCCCGCCGGGGAGCTGTTTTTT; j_gene: TRBJ2-2; d_gene: .; v_gene: TRBV28
CDR3aa: CASSLERGQNIQYF; CDR3nt: TGCGCCAGCAGCTTGGAAAGGGGGCAAAACATTCAGTACTTC; j_gene: TRBJ2-4; d_gene: TRBD1; v_gene: TRBV5-1
CDR3aa: CASSFTGQAGANVLTF; CDR3nt: TGTGCCAGCAGTTTCACGGGACAGGCTGGGGCCAACGTCCTGACTTTC; j_gene: TRBJ2-6; d_gene: TRBD1; v_gene: TRBV28
CDR3aa: CASSLYRTGWEQYF; CDR3nt: TGTGCCAGCAGTCTCTATCGGACAGGGTGGGAGCAGTACTTC; j_gene: TRBJ2-7; d_gene: TRBD1; v_gene: TRBV27
CDR3aa: CASSQDGGGLAKNIQYF; CDR3nt: TGTGCCAGCAGCCAAGATGGCGGTGGACTAGCCAAAAACATTCAGTACTTC; j_gene: TRBJ2-4; d_gene: .; v_gene: TRBV4-2
CDR3aa: CASSGSSYEQYF; CDR3nt: TGTGCCAGCAGCGGGAGCTCCTACGAGCAGTACTTC; j_gene: TRBJ2-7; d_gene: .; v_gene: TRBV2
CDR3aa: CASSPGQVGSGANVLTF; CDR3nt: TGTGCCAGCTCACCAGGACAGGTCGGCTCTGGGGCCAACGTCCTGACTTTC; j_gene: TRBJ2-6; d_gene: TRBD1; v_gene: TRBV18
CDR3aa: CASSQDPGGRETQYF; CDR3nt: TGTGCCAGCAGCCAAGATCCGGGAGGGAGGGAGACCCAGTACTTC; j_gene: TRBJ2-5; d_gene: TRBD2; v_gene: TRBV4-2
CDR3aa: CAISEGLRNTEAFF; CDR3nt: TGTGCCATCAGTGAGGGACTCCGGAACACTGAAGCTTTCTTT; j_gene: TRBJ1-1; d_gene: .; v_gene: TRBV10-3
CDR3aa: CASSESSGANVLTF; CDR3nt: TGTGCCAGCTCCGAGAGCTCTGGGGCCAACGTCCTGACTTTC; j_gene: TRBJ2-6; d_gene: .; v_gene: TRBV6-5